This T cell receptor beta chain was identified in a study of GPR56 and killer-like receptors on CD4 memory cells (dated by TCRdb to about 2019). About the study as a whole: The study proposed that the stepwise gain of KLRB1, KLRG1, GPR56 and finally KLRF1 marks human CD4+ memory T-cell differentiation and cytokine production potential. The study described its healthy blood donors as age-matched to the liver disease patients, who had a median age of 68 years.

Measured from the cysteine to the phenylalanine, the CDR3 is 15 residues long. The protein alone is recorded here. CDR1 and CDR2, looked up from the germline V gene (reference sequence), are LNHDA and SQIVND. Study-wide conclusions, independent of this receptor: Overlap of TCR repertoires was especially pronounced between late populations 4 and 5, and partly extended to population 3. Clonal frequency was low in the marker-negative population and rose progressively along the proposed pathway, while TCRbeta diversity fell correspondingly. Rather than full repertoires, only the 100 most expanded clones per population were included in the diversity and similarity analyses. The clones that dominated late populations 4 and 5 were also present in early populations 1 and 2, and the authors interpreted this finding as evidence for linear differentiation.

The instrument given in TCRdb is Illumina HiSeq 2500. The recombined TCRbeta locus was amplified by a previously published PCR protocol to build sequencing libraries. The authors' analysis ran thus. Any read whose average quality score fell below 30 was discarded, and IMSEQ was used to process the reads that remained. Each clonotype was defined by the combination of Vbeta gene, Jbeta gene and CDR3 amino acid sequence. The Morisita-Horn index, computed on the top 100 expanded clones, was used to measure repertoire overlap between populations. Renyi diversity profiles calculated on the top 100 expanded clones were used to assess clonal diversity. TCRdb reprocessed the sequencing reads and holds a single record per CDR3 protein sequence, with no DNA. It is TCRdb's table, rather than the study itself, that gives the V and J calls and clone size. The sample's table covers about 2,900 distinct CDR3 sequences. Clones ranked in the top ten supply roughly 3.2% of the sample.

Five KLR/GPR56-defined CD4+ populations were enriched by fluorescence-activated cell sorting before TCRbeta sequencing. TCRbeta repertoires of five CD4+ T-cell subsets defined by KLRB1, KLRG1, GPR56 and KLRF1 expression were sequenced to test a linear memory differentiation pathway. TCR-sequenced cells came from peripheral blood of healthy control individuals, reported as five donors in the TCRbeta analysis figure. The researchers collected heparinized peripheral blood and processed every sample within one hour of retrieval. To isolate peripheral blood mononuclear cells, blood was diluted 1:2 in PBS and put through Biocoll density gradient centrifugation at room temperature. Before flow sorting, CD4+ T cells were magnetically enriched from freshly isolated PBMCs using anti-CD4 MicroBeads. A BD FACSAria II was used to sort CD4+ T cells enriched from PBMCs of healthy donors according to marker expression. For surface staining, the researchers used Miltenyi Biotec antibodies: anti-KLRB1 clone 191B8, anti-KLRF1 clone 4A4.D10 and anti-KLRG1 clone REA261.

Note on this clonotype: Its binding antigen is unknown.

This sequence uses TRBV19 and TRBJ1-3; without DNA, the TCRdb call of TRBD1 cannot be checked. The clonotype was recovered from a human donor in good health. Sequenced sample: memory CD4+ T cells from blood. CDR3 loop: CASNPGQGVGNTIYF.